Listed below are T cell receptor beta chains from one sample, sequenced in a study of blood T cell repertoires in COVID-19. This table comes from immunoSEQ multiplex PCR, and its TCRdb copy is limited to in-frame clones, with some not included. The table lists roughly 310,000 clones, about 89% of them singletons. The sample was PBMCs or T cells enriched from blood (not recorded which). All receptors come from a woman aged 40 to 50 who had recovered from COVID-19. Each CDR3 is given with its conserved first and last residue. The D gene is left open where the match is weak. The size of a clone is reported for some rows only, either as once, few or many, or as a class for expanded clones.

size	V	J	D	DNA	CDR3
.	TRBV5-4	TRBJ1-1	TRBD1	TGTGCCAGCAGCTTGGTTAGCTTGGGGACAGCTAACACTGAAGCTTTCTTT	CASSLVSLGTANTEAFF
.	TRBV6-5	TRBJ2-5	.	TGTGCCAGCGTTCTAGCGCCGAATCAAGAGACCCAGTACTTC	CASVLAPNQETQYF
.	TRBV18	TRBJ2-1	TRBD1	TGTGCCAGCTCACCACGGGGTACAGGGGATGAGCAGTTCTTC	CASSPRGTGDEQFF
once	TRBV7-3	TRBJ2-1	TRBD2	TGTGCCAGCAGCACACCAGCGGGAGGGCTGTTCTTC	CASSTPAGGLFF
.	TRBV24-1	TRBJ2-3	.	TGTGCCACCAGTGTGGGCCGAAGAGATACGCAGTATTTT	CATSVGRRDTQYF
.	TRBV7-2	TRBJ2-1	TRBD2	TGTGCCAGCAGCCTTAGCGGGGGTGTAAGGAATGAGCAGTTCTTC	CASSLSGGVRNEQFF
.	TRBV2	TRBJ1-1	TRBD1	TGTGCCAGCAGTGAAGCGACAGGGTTGACTGAAGCTTTCTTT	CASSEATGLTEAFF
.	TRBV20-1	TRBJ2-6	.	TGCAGTGCTAGTCCGTCTGGGGCCAACGTCCTGACTTTC	CSASPSGANVLTF
few	TRBV7-6	TRBJ2-3	.	TGTGCCAGCAGCTTGGGGCTCGCTAGCACAGATACGCAGTATTTT	CASSLGLASTDTQYF
.	TRBV30	TRBJ1-4	.	TGTGCCTGGACCTCGGGCAGGGAGGCGGAACTGTTTTTT	CAWTSGREAELFF
.	TRBV2	TRBJ1-1	.	TGTGCCAGCAGTAATGGGCAATTGAACACTGAAGCTTTCTTT	CASSNGQLNTEAFF
.	TRBV28	TRBJ2-2	.	TGTGCCAGCAGTTTAACCAGGAACACCGGGGAGCTGTTTTTT	CASSLTRNTGELFF
.	TRBV7-9	TRBJ2-7	.	TGTGCCAGCAGCTTAGTTGCTAGGCCCTACGAGCAGTACTTC	CASSLVARPYEQYF
.	TRBV5-6	TRBJ2-5	TRBD1	TGTGCCAGCAGCTTGGAGGTAGGGGGCGGGGAGACCCAGTACTTC	CASSLEVGGGETQYF
.	TRBV28	TRBJ2-7	.	TGTGCCAGCAGTTTTTCGGGACATAGCTCCTACGAGCAGTACTTC	CASSFSGHSSYEQYF
once	TRBV27	TRBJ2-5	.	TGTGCCACCAAAGACACTGGACAAGAGACCCAGTACTTC	CATKDTGQETQYF
few	TRBV29-1	TRBJ1-3	.	TGCAGCGGAAGAGGGATAGGGAACACCATATATTTT	CSGRGIGNTIYF
few	TRBV13	TRBJ1-1	TRBD1	TGTGCCAGCAGATTTGGGACAGGGGGTACTGAAGCTTTCTTT	CASRFGTGGTEAFF
.	TRBV18	TRBJ1-6	.	TGTGCCAGCTCACCAGAGAGGGTCAGTGGTAATTCACCCCTCCACTTT	CASSPERVSGNSPLHF
.	TRBV10-2	TRBJ1-5	.	TGCGCCAGCAGTGACAGGGGAGGCAATCAGCCCCAGCATTTT	CASSDRGGNQPQHF
.	TRBV28	TRBJ2-7	.	TGTGCCAGCAGTTGGGAGGTCTACGAGCAGTACTTC	CASSWEVYEQYF
.	TRBV30	TRBJ2-3	.	TGTGCCTGGAGTGAGCTGTCAAGAACGCAGTATTTT	CAWSELSRTQYF
many	TRBV2	TRBJ1-5	TRBD1	TGTGCCAGCAGTGAAGAGACAGGGGGGAATCAGCCCCAGCATTTT	CASSEETGGNQPQHF
once	TRBV5-1	TRBJ1-4	TRBD1	TGCGCCAGCAGCTTGGGGAACGTAAACAGGGGGTATGAAAAACTGTTTTTT	CASSLGNVNRGYEKLFF
.	TRBV5-1	TRBJ2-5	TRBD2	TGCGCCAGCAGCTCCAATCCTAGCGGGGGGGCGGCATTCGCAGAGACCCAGTACTTC	CASSSNPSGGAAFAETQYF
.	TRBV7-9	TRBJ1-5	.	TGTGCCAGCAGCTGGGGGAGGGTCGATCAGCCCCAGCATTTT	CASSWGRVDQPQHF
.	TRBV18	TRBJ1-1	.	TGTGCCAGCTCAGGGCTGGGCAGGGCTTCGGTTACTGAAGCTTTCTTT	CASSGLGRASVTEAFF
.	TRBV27	TRBJ2-3	.	TGTGCCAGCAGTTTATCTTCTAGGCCTAGCACAGATACGCAGTATTTT	CASSLSSRPSTDTQYF
.	TRBV7-2	TRBJ2-3	.	TGTGCCAGCAGGCCCGATACAACCTTTATCACAGATACGCAGTATTTT	CASRPDTTFITDTQYF
.	TRBV3-1/TRBV3-2	TRBJ1-2	TRBD1	TGTGCCAGCCGACGACTAGGACAGGTCTATGGCTACACCTTC	CASRRLGQVYGYTF
once	TRBV2	TRBJ2-7	.	TGTGCCAGCAGTGAGGAGGGAACCCCTTACGAGCAGTACTTC	CASSEEGTPYEQYF
.	TRBV4-2	TRBJ2-5	TRBD2	TGTGCCAGCAGCCCCTCCCCCCTACTAGCGGGAGGAGGAAAGACCCAGTACTTC	CASSPSPLLAGGGKTQYF
.	TRBV2	TRBJ2-3	TRBD1	TGTGCCAGCAGTTATACAGGGGGCACAGATACGCAGTATTTT	CASSYTGGTDTQYF
.	TRBV4-3	TRBJ1-1	.	TGCGCCAGCAGCCAAGAACATGGTGTTGTAGCTTTCTTT	CASSQEHGVVAFF
.	TRBV5-4	TRBJ2-7	.	TGTGCCAGCAGCTTGGGCGTTTCGTACGAGCAGTACTTC	CASSLGVSYEQYF
.	TRBV7-9	TRBJ2-3	TRBD2	TGTGCCAGCAGCCAGAGACTAGCGGGAACAGATACGCAGTATTTT	CASSQRLAGTDTQYF
.	TRBV30	TRBJ2-7	TRBD2	TGTGCCTGGAGTGTACTGGCGGGAGAGGGTTCCTACGAGCAGTACTTC	CAWSVLAGEGSYEQYF
.	TRBV7-2	TRBJ1-4	.	TGTGCCAGCAGCTTTTCAGGGGCGAATGAAAAACTGTTTTTT	CASSFSGANEKLFF
.	TRBV4-3	TRBJ1-2	.	TGCGCCAGCAGCCAAGATGGACACCTTAACTATGGCTACACCTTC	CASSQDGHLNYGYTF
.	TRBV18	TRBJ1-4	.	TGTGCCAGCTCACCATTTTACAGCCCGAATGAAAAACTGTTTTTT	CASSPFYSPNEKLFF
.	TRBV7-9	TRBJ2-5	TRBD2	TGTGCCAGCAGCTTTAGCGGGATCCAAGAGACCCAGTACTTC	CASSFSGIQETQYF
.	TRBV6-5	TRBJ2-1	.	TGTGCCAGCAGTCCTCTGCGGGGGCCCAACAATGAGCAGTTCTTC	CASSPLRGPNNEQFF
.	TRBV3-1/TRBV3-2	TRBJ2-7	.	TGTGCCAGCAGCCAAATAAATGACTACCACCTCTCGGGCGAGCAGTACTTC	CASSQINDYHLSGEQYF
once	TRBV7-2	TRBJ2-3	.	TGTGCCAGCAGCTTAGCCGCGGAAGATACGCAGTATTTT	CASSLAAEDTQYF
.	TRBV4-1	TRBJ2-1	TRBD2	TGCGCCAGCAGCCAAGATACTAGCGGGCTCTCCTACAATGAGCAGTTCTTC	CASSQDTSGLSYNEQFF
.	TRBV10-3	TRBJ2-2	.	TGTGCCATCAGTGAGTCGGCGGAAAACACCGGGGAGCTGTTTTTT	CAISESAENTGELFF
few	TRBV27	TRBJ1-2	TRBD1	TGTGCCAGCAGTCCGTACGACAGGGGACTTGACTATGGCTACACCTTC	CASSPYDRGLDYGYTF
once	TRBV6-2/TRBV6-3	TRBJ2-7	TRBD2	TGTGCCAGCAGTGCGGGACTAGCGGGAGAATCTCCCTACGAGCAGTACTTC	CASSAGLAGESPYEQYF
.	TRBV6-5	TRBJ1-3	TRBD1	TGTGCCAGCAGAAACGACAGGGTGGGAAACACCATATATTTT	CASRNDRVGNTIYF
.	TRBV2	TRBJ2-6	.	TGTGCCAGCAGTGTAGGGGCCTTTGGGGCCAACGTCCTGACTTTC	CASSVGAFGANVLTF
.	TRBV30	TRBJ1-1	.	TGTGCCTGGAAGACAGGACTGAACACTGAAGCTTTCTTT	CAWKTGLNTEAFF
.	TRBV20-1	TRBJ2-7	TRBD1	TGCAGTGCTAGTCCGGGACAGCTCTCCTACGAGCAGTACTTC	CSASPGQLSYEQYF
few	TRBV30	TRBJ2-7	.	TGTGCCCTGACGGGTTCCTACGAGCAGTACTTC	CALTGSYEQYF
.	TRBV28	TRBJ2-5	TRBD1	TGTGCCAGCAGTCCCCAGGGGGCGCGGGAGACCCAGTACTTC	CASSPQGARETQYF
.	TRBV7-9	TRBJ2-5	.	TGTGCCAGCAGCTTGCGGGGTTTACAAGAGACCCAGTACTTC	CASSLRGLQETQYF
.	TRBV7-8	TRBJ1-4	.	TGTGCCAGCAGCCTTTATCTCGCAACTAATGAAAAACTGTTTTTT	CASSLYLATNEKLFF
few	TRBV28	TRBJ1-4	.	TGTGCCAGCATTAAGAGTGCAACTAATGAAAAACTGTTTTTT	CASIKSATNEKLFF
.	TRBV19	TRBJ2-4	TRBD2	TGTGCCAGTAGTCCAATAGCGGGATTAGCCAAAAACATTCAGTACTTC	CASSPIAGLAKNIQYF
.	TRBV9	TRBJ1-1	.	TGTGCCAGCAGCGTAGACACAAACACTGAAGCTTTCTTT	CASSVDTNTEAFF
once	TRBV29-1	TRBJ1-1	TRBD1	TGCAGCGTTCCCCCCACAGGGGTGAACACTGAAGCTTTCTTT	CSVPPTGVNTEAFF